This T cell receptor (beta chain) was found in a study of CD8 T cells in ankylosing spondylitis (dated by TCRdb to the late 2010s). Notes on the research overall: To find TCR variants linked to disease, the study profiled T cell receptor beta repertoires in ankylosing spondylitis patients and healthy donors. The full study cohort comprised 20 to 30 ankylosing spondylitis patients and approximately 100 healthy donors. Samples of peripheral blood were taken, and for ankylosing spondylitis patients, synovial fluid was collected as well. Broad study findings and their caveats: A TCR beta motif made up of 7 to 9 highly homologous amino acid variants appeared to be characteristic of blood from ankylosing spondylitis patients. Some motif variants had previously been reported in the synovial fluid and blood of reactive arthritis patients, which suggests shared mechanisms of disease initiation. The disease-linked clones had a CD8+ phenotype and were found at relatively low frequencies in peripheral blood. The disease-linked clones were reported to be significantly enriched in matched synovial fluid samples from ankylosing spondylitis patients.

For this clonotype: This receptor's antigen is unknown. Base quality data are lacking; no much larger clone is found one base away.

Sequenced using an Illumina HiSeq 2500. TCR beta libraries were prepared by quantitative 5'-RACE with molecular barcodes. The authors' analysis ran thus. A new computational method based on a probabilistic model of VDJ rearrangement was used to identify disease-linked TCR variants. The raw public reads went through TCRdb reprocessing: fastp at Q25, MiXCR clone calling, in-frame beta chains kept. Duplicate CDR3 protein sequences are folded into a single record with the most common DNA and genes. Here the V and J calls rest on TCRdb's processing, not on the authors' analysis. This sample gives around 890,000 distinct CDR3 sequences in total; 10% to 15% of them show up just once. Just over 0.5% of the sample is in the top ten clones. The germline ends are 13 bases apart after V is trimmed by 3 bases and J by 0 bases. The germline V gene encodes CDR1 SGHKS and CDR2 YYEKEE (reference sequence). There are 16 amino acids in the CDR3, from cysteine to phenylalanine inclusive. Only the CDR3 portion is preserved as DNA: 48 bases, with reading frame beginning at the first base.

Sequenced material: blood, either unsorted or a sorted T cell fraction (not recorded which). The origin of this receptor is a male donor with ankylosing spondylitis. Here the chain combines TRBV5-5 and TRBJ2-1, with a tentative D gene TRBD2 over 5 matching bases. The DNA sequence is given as TGTGCCAGCAGCTGGGGTGGAGCGGTCTCCTACAATGAGCAGTTCTTC. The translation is CASSWGGAVSYNEQFF.